These 14 T cell receptor beta chains originate from one sample sequenced in a study of technical replicates of blood from a handful of donors. Using immunoSEQ multiplex PCR, the repertoire was profiled, and TCRdb retains in-frame clones only, with some absent. The data contain tens of thousands of clones, around 92% of them singletons. The sample taken for sequencing was T cells isolated from PBMCs. All receptors come from a human donor in good health.

This clone appeared once. This sequence joins TRBV5-6 and TRBJ2-7; D may be TRBD1 (6 bases). The CDR3 loop spans 16 amino acids. Per the germline V gene, CDR1 is SGHDT and CDR2 is YYEEEE. The V end was cut by 0 bases, the J end by 2 bases, with 15 bases between. CDR3 protein: CASSLALRGYTYEQYF. The CDR3 DNA reads TGTGCCAGCAGCTTGGCCCTCAGGGGCTATACCTACGAGCAGTACTTC. Together with reference TRBV5-6 and TRBJ2-7, the CDR3 gives the full variable domain: DAGVTQSPTHLIKTRGQQVTLRCSPKSGHDTVSWYQQALGQGPQFIFQYYEEEERQRGNFPDRFSGHQFPNYSSELNVNALLLGDSALYLCASSLALRGYTYEQYFGPGTRLTVT.

The chain carries TRBV7-9 and TRBJ1-5; 8 nucleotides align to TRBD1. V was pared by 1 base and J by 6 bases, with 14 bases of the junction left unmatched. CDR3 length equals 18 residues. The germline V gene encodes CDR1 SEHNR and CDR2 FQNEAQ (reference sequence). Here the CDR3 DNA reads TGTGCCAGCAGCTTAGGGCAGGGGGCCCCCTTAATTAGTCAGCCCCAGCATTTT. Its protein is CASSLGQGAPLISQPQHF.

The V call is TRBV10-2, the J call TRBJ2-3, with 9 bases identical to TRBD1. Unmatched junction bases numbered 13, after V lost 5 bases and J lost 7 bases. This CDR3 comprises 16 residues. Per germline, CDR1 WSHSY and CDR2 SAAADI. This chain's CDR3 is CASSPSGQGELNTQYF. In DNA, the CDR3 is TGCGCCAGCAGTCCATCGGGACAGGGAGAACTTAATACGCAGTATTTT.

This chain joins TRBV7-2 and TRBJ1-6, with 9 bases that match TRBD1. Germline V CDR1 and CDR2: SGHTA, FQGNSA. V lost 5 bases, J lost 9 bases, and 11 bases stayed unmatched. The CDR3 covers 16 residues. CDR3: CASSPPGGTGTSPLHF. DNA of the CDR3: TGTGCCAGCAGCCCCCCCGGGGGGACAGGGACTTCACCCCTCCACTTT.

This chain joins TRBV27 and TRBJ2-1; 8 nucleotides line up with TRBD2. The length of the CDR3 is 14 residues. Germline-derived CDR1 and CDR2 are MNHEY and SMNVEV (reference sequence). V gave up 8 bases and J gave up 10 bases; unmatched junction bases: 13. CDR3 region: CASAPGGPAREQFF. The CDR3 bases are TGTGCCAGCGCCCCGGGGGGGCCAGCTCGGGAGCAGTTCTTC.

The rearrangement joins TRBV4-1 to TRBJ2-7, with a weak D call TRBD2 (5 bases). There are 14 residues in the CDR3. Germline CDR1 reads MGHRA; CDR2 reads YSYEKL. The germline V and J ends were trimmed by 4 bases and 2 bases, with 12 bases remaining between them. The CDR3 DNA follows: TGCGCCAGCAGCCCCGAAGAGGGCCCCTACGAGCAGTACTTC. Protein: CASSPEEGPYEQYF.

V is TRBV29-1 and J is TRBJ1-2, with D unclear. Per germline, CDR1 SQVTM and CDR2 ANQGSEA. This CDR3 is built from 15 residues. The V end lost 4 bases, the J end lost 2 bases, and 17 bases lay between the germline ends. CDR3 sequence: CSVVMEGGNNYGYTF. CDR3 sequence (DNA): TGCAGCGTTGTGATGGAGGGAGGAAACAACTATGGCTACACCTTC.

The gene calls are TRBV11-2 and TRBJ2-2; the D gene is possibly TRBD1 (6 bases). V dropped 3 bases and J dropped 5 bases, with 7 bases sitting between them. In germline, CDR1 is SGHAT, CDR2 FQNNGV. The CDR3 totals 13 residues. CDR3 loop: CASSFTGTGELFF. The CDR3, as DNA: TGTGCCAGCAGCTTCACAGGGACCGGGGAGCTGTTTTTT.

Notes on this clone: The sample has other DNA sequences that encode this CDR3 too. CDR3 amino acids: CAWSVSGLETQYF. In nucleotides, the CDR3 is TGTGCCTGGAGTGTCAGCGGGCTGGAGACCCAGTACTTC. The genes are TRBV30 and TRBJ2-5; TRBD2 is a possible D gene (6 bases). Germline assignment: CDR1 GTSNPN and CDR2 SVGIG (reference sequence). CDR3 length equals 13 residues. V gave up 0 bases and J gave up 5 bases, with 10 bases separating them.

This chain connects TRBV29-1 to TRBJ2-5; D may be TRBD1 (6 bases). Germline values: CDR1 SQVTM, CDR2 ANQGSEA. With 3 bases removed from V and 7 bases from J, the gap between germline ends came to 15 bases. The CDR3 is made up of 13 amino acids. Written as DNA, the CDR3 is TGCAGCGTTGATGGAGGACAGTTTGGGACCCAGTACTTC. The encoded protein is CSVDGGQFGTQYF.

This clone was picked up one time. The J gene is TRBJ1-2, the V gene TRBV18; a weak D match, TRBD1 (5 bases). CDR3 length equals 15 residues. From germline, CDR1 is KGHSH and CDR2 LQKENI. V was pared by 3 bases and J by 5 bases, with 16 bases between. CDR3 sequence (DNA): TGTGCCAGCTCACCTCCGGGCAGGGATCGATATGGCTACACCTTC. Its protein product is CASSPPGRDRYGYTF.

This clone was detected once. The CDR3 DNA sequence: TGTGCCAGCAGCCCCGGGGGGCTGAATGAGCAGTTCTTC. Encoded protein: CASSPGGLNEQFF. The chain has TRBV9 and TRBJ2-1; a weak D match, TRBD2 (7 bases). Germline loops: CDR1 SGDLS, CDR2 YYNGEE. The CDR3 consists of 13 residues. Trimming took off 4 bases at V and 7 bases at J, with 12 bases between the two ends.

The rearrangement uses TRBV5-1 and TRBJ2-3; TRBD2 matches 11 bases. The CDR3 length is 16 residues. The V segment lost 3 bases and the J segment 0 bases; nucleotides outside the gene matches: 3. CDR1 and CDR2 (germline): SGHRS, YFSETQ. CDR3 protein: CASSWGLAASTDTQYF. In nucleotides, the CDR3 is TGCGCCAGCAGCTGGGGACTAGCGGCTAGCACAGATACGCAGTATTTT.

The genes are TRBV4-1 and TRBJ2-7; possibly TRBD1 for D (6 bases). The germline CDR1 and CDR2 sequences are MGHRA and YSYEKL. Trimming took off 0 bases at V and 1 base at J, with 13 bases between the two ends. The CDR3 consists of 16 residues. The chain's CDR3 is CASSQDLTGKSYEQYF. The CDR3 DNA reads TGCGCCAGCAGCCAAGATCTAACAGGGAAATCCTACGAGCAGTACTTC.